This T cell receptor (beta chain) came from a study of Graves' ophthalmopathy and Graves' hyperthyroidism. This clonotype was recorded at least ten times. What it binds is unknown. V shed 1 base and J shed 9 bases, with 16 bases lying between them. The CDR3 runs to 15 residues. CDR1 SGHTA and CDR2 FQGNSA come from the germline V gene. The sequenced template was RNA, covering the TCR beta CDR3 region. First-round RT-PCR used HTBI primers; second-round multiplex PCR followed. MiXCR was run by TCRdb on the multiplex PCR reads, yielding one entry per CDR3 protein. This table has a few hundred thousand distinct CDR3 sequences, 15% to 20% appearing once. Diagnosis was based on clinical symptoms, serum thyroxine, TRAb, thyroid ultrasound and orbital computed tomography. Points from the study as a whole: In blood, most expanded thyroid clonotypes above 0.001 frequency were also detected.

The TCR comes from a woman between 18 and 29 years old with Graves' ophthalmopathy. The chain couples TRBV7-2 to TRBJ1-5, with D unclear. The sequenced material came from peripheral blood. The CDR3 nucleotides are TGTGCCAGCAGCTTAGGTGTAGAAATGAACTGGCCCCAGCATTTT. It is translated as CASSLGVEMNWPQHF.